This T cell receptor beta chain was recorded in a study of blood T cell repertoires in COVID-19. The CDR3 has 14 residues. The trim removed 4 bases at V and 4 bases at J, leaving 6 bases unmatched. Germline V lookup: CDR1 MNHEY, CDR2 SVGAGI. The method was immunoSEQ multiplex PCR; TCRdb's version includes in-frame clones alone and lacks a portion of them. The table lists about 150,000 clones, around 83% of them singletons. This chain connects TRBV6-5 to TRBJ1-1; 7 bases are a match to TRBD1. The sequencing input was peripheral blood. This sequence originates from a woman in her fifties or sixties with acute or convalescent COVID-19. This CDR3 is CASSSEAGGTEAFF. For the CDR3, the DNA is TGTGCCAGCAGTTCCGAGGCAGGGGGCACTGAAGCTTTCTTT.